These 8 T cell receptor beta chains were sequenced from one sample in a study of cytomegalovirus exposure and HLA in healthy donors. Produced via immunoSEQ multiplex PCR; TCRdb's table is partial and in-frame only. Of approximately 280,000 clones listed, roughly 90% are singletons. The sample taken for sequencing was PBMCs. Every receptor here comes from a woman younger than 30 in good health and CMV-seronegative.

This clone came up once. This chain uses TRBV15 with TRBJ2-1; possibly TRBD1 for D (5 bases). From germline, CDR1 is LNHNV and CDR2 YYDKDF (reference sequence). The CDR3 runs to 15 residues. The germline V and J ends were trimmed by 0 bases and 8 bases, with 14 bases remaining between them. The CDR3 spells CATSRESGPYHEQFF. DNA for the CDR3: TGTGCCACCAGCAGAGAATCAGGGCCGTATCATGAGCAGTTCTTC. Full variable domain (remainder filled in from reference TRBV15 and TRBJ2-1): DAMVIQNPRYQVTQFGKPVTLSCSQTLNHNVMYWYQQKSSQAPKLLFHYYDKDFNNEADTPDNFQSRRPNTSFCFLDIRSPGLGDTAMYLCATSRESGPYHEQFFGPGTRLTVL.

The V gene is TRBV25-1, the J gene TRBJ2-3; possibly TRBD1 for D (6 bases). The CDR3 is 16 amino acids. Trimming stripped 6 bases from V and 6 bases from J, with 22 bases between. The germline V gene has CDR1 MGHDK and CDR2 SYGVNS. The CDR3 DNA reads TGTGCCAGCAGCGGCCCAAAGGACAGAACCCCCGATACGCAGTATTTT. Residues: CASSGPKDRTPDTQYF.

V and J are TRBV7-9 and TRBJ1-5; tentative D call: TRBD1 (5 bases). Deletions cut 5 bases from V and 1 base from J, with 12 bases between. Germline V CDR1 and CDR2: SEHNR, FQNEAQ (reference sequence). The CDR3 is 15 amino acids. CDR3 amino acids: CASSTSRGSNQPQHF. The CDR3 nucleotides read TGTGCCAGCAGCACAAGCCGGGGGAGCAATCAGCCCCAGCATTTT.

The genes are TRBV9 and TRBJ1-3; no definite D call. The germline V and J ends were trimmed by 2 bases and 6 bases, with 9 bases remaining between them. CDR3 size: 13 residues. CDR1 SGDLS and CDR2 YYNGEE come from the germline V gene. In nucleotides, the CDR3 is TGTGCCAGCAGCGTCGGGGTGGAAAACACCATATATTTT. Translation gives CASSVGVENTIYF. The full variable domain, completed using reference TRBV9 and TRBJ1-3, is DSGVTQTPKHLITATGQRVTLRCSPRSGDLSVYWYQQSLDQGLQFLIQYYNGEERAKGNILERFSAQQFPDLHSELNLSSLELGDSALYFCASSVGVENTIYFGEGSWLTVV.

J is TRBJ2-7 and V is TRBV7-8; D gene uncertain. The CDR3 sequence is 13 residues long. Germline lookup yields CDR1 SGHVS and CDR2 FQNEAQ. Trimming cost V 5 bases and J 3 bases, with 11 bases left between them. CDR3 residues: CASSLTQIYEQYF. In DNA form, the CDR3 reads TGTGCCAGCAGCCTGACTCAGATCTACGAGCAGTACTTC.

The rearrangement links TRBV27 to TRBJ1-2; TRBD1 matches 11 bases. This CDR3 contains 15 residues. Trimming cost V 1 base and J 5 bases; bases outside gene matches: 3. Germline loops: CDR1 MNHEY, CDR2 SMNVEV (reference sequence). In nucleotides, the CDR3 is TGTGCCAGCAGTTTATTAGGACAGGGGGCTTATGGCTACACCTTC. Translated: CASSLLGQGAYGYTF.

CDR3: CASSDPSGISTDTQYF. CDR3 in DNA: TGCGCCAGCAGTGATCCTAGCGGGATAAGCACAGATACGCAGTATTTT. V and J are TRBV10-2 and TRBJ2-3; TRBD2 aligns across 9 bases. The ends lost 3 bases at V and 0 bases at J; junction bases unmatched: 4. The germline V gene has CDR1 WSHSY and CDR2 SAAADI. The CDR3 spans 16 residues.

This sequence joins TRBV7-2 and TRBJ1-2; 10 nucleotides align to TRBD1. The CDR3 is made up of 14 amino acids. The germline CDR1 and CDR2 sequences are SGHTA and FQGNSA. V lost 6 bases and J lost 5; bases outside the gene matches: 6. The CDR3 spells CASRSGTGVYGYTF. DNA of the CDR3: TGTGCCAGCAGATCCGGGACAGGGGTGTATGGCTACACCTTC.